This TCR beta chain emerged from a study of PD-1 blockade in classical Hodgkin lymphoma. Whole-study findings and limits: Baseline diversity in complete responders resembled that of newly diagnosed patients. Diversity in CD4+ TCRs, unlike that measured in CD8+ TCRs, had risen significantly by C4D1.

The germline V gene has CDR1 SGDLS and CDR2 YYNGEE. The CDR3 spans 14 residues. V shed 2 bases and J 2 bases; nucleotides not matched to a gene: 4. In regard to this clone: Its antigen remains unknown.

Repertoires were generated with immunoSEQ multiplex PCR, while TCRdb's copy carries only in-frame clones and drops some. The sample has about 47,000 clones, roughly three quarters seen once; the top ten hold around 19%. As to time point: cycle 4 day 1 (C4D1), after 6 weeks of nivolumab. Patients all relapsed after autologous stem cell transplantation, and there was variation in brentuximab vedotin exposure. This chain connects TRBV9 to TRBJ2-7; the match to TRBD1 covers 7 bases. The TCR was taken from a human donor with classical Hodgkin lymphoma. The material sequenced was peripheral blood mononuclear cells (PBMCs), taken before the fourth cycle of nivolumab. The CDR3 bases are TGTGCCAGCAGCGTTTTGGACAGGACCTACGAGCAGTACTTC. Translating it yields CASSVLDRTYEQYF.